These 22 T cell receptor beta chains were all obtained from the same sample, sequenced in a study of T-cell memory formation after mild COVID-19. Each CDR3 protein gets one entry after TCRdb re-called the 5' RACE reads with MiXCR. The sample shows nearly 350,000 distinct CDR3 sequences, 10% to 15% of them seen only once. The specimen sequenced was PBMCs or a T cell subset sorted from them (not recorded which). These receptors all come from a man between 18 and 29 years old who had mild COVID-19 (a few samples of this study predate the infection). Cell type and time point are not known.

This clonotype was found a few times. V is TRBV6-5 and J is TRBJ1-1, with 8 positions matching TRBD1. This CDR3 is 16 amino acids long. Germline-derived CDR1 and CDR2 are MNHEY and SVGAGI. Germline trimming cut 5 bases from V and 2 bases from J; bases unmatched to any gene: 10. The CDR3 region has the DNA TGTGCCAGCAGTAACCATAGGACAGGGACCAACACTGAAGCTTTCTTT. Amino acids: CASSNHRTGTNTEAFF.

The chain carries TRBV15 and TRBJ1-5, with TRBD1 matching 7 bases. Germline V gene data show CDR1 as LNHNV and CDR2 as YYDKDF (reference sequence). The CDR3 spans 15 residues. Trimming removed 5 bases from V and 4 bases from J; junction bases left unmatched: 8. The CDR3 loop reads CATSANRDRNQPQHF. CDR3 DNA sequence: TGTGCCACCAGCGCAAACCGGGACAGAAATCAGCCCCAGCATTTT.

DNA for the CDR3: TGTGCCAGCAGCACCTCGAGGGGGACAGTAGTCTCTACCGGGGAGCTGTTTTTT. Translation: CASSTSRGTVVSTGELFF. The chain carries TRBV7-8 and TRBJ2-2, with TRBD1 identical over 7 bases. The germline V gene has CDR1 SGHVS and CDR2 FQNEAQ. V was clipped by 5 bases and J by 5 bases; unmatched bases: 17. CDR3 length equals 18 residues.

There are a few counts of this clonotype. This clone may be a read error of a much larger clone one base away. The chain recombines TRBV7-2 with TRBJ1-1; D is undetermined. Per the germline V gene, CDR1 is SGHTA and CDR2 is FQGNSA. CDR3 length: 13 amino acids. Trimming removed 5 bases from V and 0 bases from J, with 7 bases in between. The CDR3 DNA sequence: TGTGCCAGCAGCCACGGGGTGAACACTGAAGCTTTCTTT. Translation gives CASSHGVNTEAFF.

The chain recombines TRBV20-1 with TRBJ2-3; 11 positions agree with TRBD2. The CDR3 runs 16 residues. With V trimmed by 2 bases and J by 3 bases, 7 bases remained unmatched. Germline assignment: CDR1 DFQATT and CDR2 SNEGSKA (reference sequence). The CDR3 is CSARSLLAGETDTQYF. CDR3 in DNA: TGCAGTGCTAGATCCCTACTAGCGGGGGAAACAGATACGCAGTATTTT.

This clonotype was observed many times. V gene TRBV12-3 or TRBV12-4 combines with J gene TRBJ1-2; unclear D gene. Deletions cut 6 bases from V and 1 base from J, with 18 bases between. The CDR3 loop spans 16 amino acids. CDR3 residues: CASSPSLGKVNYGYTF. The CDR3, as DNA: TGTGCCAGCAGCCCAAGTCTGGGGAAGGTTAACTATGGCTACACCTTC.

The chain couples TRBV11-2 to TRBJ2-1; D unclear. Germline V gene sequence: CDR1 SGHAT, CDR2 FQNNGV. The length of the CDR3 is 10 residues. V lost 4 bases to trimming and J lost 10 bases, with 5 bases between them. CDR3 region: CASSSTEQFF. In nucleotides, the CDR3 is TGTGCCAGCAGCTCGACAGAGCAGTTCTTC.

The gene calls are TRBV5-6 and TRBJ2-7, with 7 positions matching TRBD2. This CDR3 is built from 15 residues. CDR1 is SGHDT, CDR2 YYEEEE, per germline. V was clipped by 0 bases and J by 3 bases; unmatched bases: 6. The CDR3 is CASSLVREPVYEQYF. CDR3 bases: TGTGCCAGCAGCTTGGTGCGGGAGCCCGTCTACGAGCAGTACTTC.

The sample holds a few counts of this clonotype. The chain recombines TRBV20-1 with TRBJ2-3, with 8 bases lining up with TRBD2. V dropped 6 bases and J dropped 4; count of bases not matched to a gene: 12. Looked up from germline, CDR1 is DFQATT and CDR2 is SNEGSKA (reference sequence). The length of the CDR3 is 15 residues. This CDR3 is CSADEPGLDADTQYF. CDR3 sequence (DNA): TGCAGTGCCGACGAACCGGGACTAGACGCAGATACGCAGTATTTT.

The V call is TRBV5-1, the J call TRBJ1-1; D perhaps matches TRBD1 (5 bases). Germline-derived CDR1 and CDR2 are SGHRS and YFSETQ. Trimming stripped 4 bases from V and 1 base from J, with 11 bases between. The CDR3 loop spans 14 amino acids. CDR3 bases: TGCGCCAGCAGCAGGAAGGGACCGAACACTGAAGCTTTCTTT. It specifies CASSRKGPNTEAFF.

This clonotype has only a few counts. The V gene is TRBV7-2, the J gene TRBJ2-3, with unresolved D. Germline V lookup: CDR1 SGHTA, CDR2 FQGNSA. The CDR3 has 14 residues. V dropped 2 bases and J dropped 4 bases, with 10 bases sitting between them. As DNA, the CDR3 is TGTGCCAGCAGCTTACTTGGGCCCCCAGATACGCAGTATTTT. This translates into CASSLLGPPDTQYF.

This clonotype was detected only a few times. The chain uses TRBV7-2 and TRBJ1-6; D is undetermined. This CDR3 region has 13 residues. CDR1 and CDR2 (germline): SGHTA, FQGNSA. Trimming stripped 5 bases from V and 10 bases from J, with 12 bases between. The CDR3 spells CASSRDSMSPLHF. The CDR3 DNA reads as TGTGCCAGCAGCCGAGACTCTATGTCACCCCTCCACTTT.

This clonotype came up a few times. This rearrangement joins TRBV20-1 to TRBJ2-1; 9 bases are a match to TRBD2. CDR1 and CDR2 (germline): DFQATT, SNEGSKA (reference sequence). V was clipped by 6 bases and J by 7 bases; unmatched bases: 13. The CDR3 is 15 amino acids. The CDR3 DNA reads TGCAGTGCCCCGGACAGCGGGGGGCCCCAAAATGAGCAGTTCTTC. This encodes CSAPDSGGPQNEQFF.

This clonotype was counted between two and nine times. V and J are TRBV4-3 and TRBJ2-1; 9 nucleotides align to TRBD2. CDR3 length equals 14 residues. Germline values: CDR1 LGHNA, CDR2 YSLEER. V trimming: 3 bases; J trimming: 9 bases; junction bases outside the gene matches: 6. The CDR3 loop reads CASSQASSGGEQFF. CDR3 nucleotide sequence: TGCGCCAGCAGCCAGGCAAGTAGCGGGGGTGAGCAGTTCTTC.

The rearrangement links TRBV5-6 to TRBJ1-2; D may be TRBD1 (5 bases). The CDR3 runs 14 residues. V dropped 5 bases and J dropped 8 bases, with 19 bases sitting between them. The germline V gene has CDR1 SGHDT and CDR2 YYEEEE. In nucleotides, the CDR3 is TGTGCCAGCAGGGGATTGGATACAGGCCCGGGCTACACCTTC. This translates into CASRGLDTGPGYTF.

There are many counts of this clonotype. The CDR3 bases are TGCGCCAGCAGCCAGGGACAGGGTGGGTACAATGAGCAGTTCTTC. Translated: CASSQGQGGYNEQFF. This rearrangement joins TRBV4-1 to TRBJ2-1; TRBD1 aligns across 9 bases. The germline V gene has CDR1 MGHRA and CDR2 YSYEKL. J lost 4 bases, V lost 3 bases, and 4 bases had no gene match. The CDR3 runs to 15 residues.

The chain couples TRBV12-3 or TRBV12-4 to TRBJ1-5; 11 nucleotides agree with TRBD1. This CDR3 has 16 residues. V shed 4 bases and J 6 bases; nucleotides not matched to a gene: 8. Here the CDR3 reads CASSSGQGADGQPQHF. The CDR3, as DNA: TGTGCCAGCAGTTCCGGACAGGGGGCGGATGGTCAGCCCCAGCATTTT.

This chain links TRBV5-1 with TRBJ2-3; 16 bases are a match to TRBD2. Trimming at V came to 4 bases and at J to 3 bases, leaving 8 bases not matched to a gene. Germline V gene lookup returns CDR1 SGHRS and CDR2 YFSETQ. This CDR3 has 18 amino acids. The CDR3 coding sequence is TGCGCCAGCAGCATAGGGACTAGCGGGGGGGCACGGACAGATACGCAGTATTTT. Its protein is CASSIGTSGGARTDTQYF.

The sample holds a few counts of this clonotype. The rearrangement uses TRBV9 and TRBJ2-7; D gene unclear. This CDR3 has 15 amino acids. Germline loops: CDR1 SGDLS, CDR2 YYNGEE. With 0 bases removed from V and 0 bases from J, the gap between germline ends came to 10 bases. CDR3 sequence: CASSVGHPSSYEQYF. Here the CDR3 DNA reads TGTGCCAGCAGCGTAGGGCACCCGAGCTCCTACGAGCAGTACTTC.

V usage is TRBV27 and J usage is TRBJ2-1; D possibly uses TRBD1 or TRBD2 (5 bases each). Gene TRBJ2-5 matches the end of the DNA better, so the J call may be wrong. The CDR3 contains 14 residues. Per germline, CDR1 MNHEY and CDR2 SMNVEV (reference sequence). The CDR3 region is CASSLWGYQETQYF. The CDR3 DNA reads as TGTGCCAGCAGTTTGTGGGGGTACCAAGAGACCCAGTACTTC.

The chain links TRBV4-1 to TRBJ1-5; D may be TRBD1 (5 bases). The CDR3 extends over 17 amino acids. Trimming left V 0 bases short and J 1 base short, with 13 bases between. CDR1 and CDR2 from the germline V gene are MGHRA and YSYEKL. CDR3 nucleotides: TGCGCCAGCAGCCAAGATCGATCAGGGATGAGCAATCAGCCCCAGCATTTT. Its protein is CASSQDRSGMSNQPQHF.

This clonotype was detected only a few times. This chain uses TRBV12-3 or TRBV12-4 with TRBJ2-1; D possibly corresponds to TRBD2 (5 bases). V lost 6 bases, J lost 4 bases, and 16 bases lay in between. The length of the CDR3 is 15 residues. DNA of the CDR3: TGTGCCAGCAGACCTCGACGGGAATGGTACAATGAGCAGTTCTTC. Translation gives CASRPRREWYNEQFF.